Listed here are 13 T cell receptor beta chains from one sample, sequenced in a study of T cell changes during pregnancy in multiple sclerosis. The repertoire was sequenced with immunoSEQ multiplex PCR; TCRdb's copy has only in-frame clones and lacks some. The sample holds 53,000 or so clones, roughly 94% seen once. The input for sequencing was CD4+ T cells from peripheral blood mononuclear cells, taken in the second trimester of pregnancy. The receptors were gathered from a female donor with multiple sclerosis, enrolled in a pregnancy study.

The chain combines TRBV5-6 with TRBJ1-1, with D maybe TRBD1 (6 bases). Germline V gene lookup returns CDR1 SGHDT and CDR2 YYEEEE. Trimming removed 2 bases from V and 0 bases from J, with 11 bases in between. The length of the CDR3 is 15 residues. The CDR3 protein is CASSFGQTMNTEAFF. In DNA, the CDR3 is TGTGCCAGCAGCTTTGGACAGACCATGAACACTGAAGCTTTCTTT.

The genes are TRBV7-9 and TRBJ1-2; 7 bases align to TRBD1. CDR1 and CDR2 from the germline V gene are SEHNR and FQNEAQ (reference sequence). V shed 5 bases and J 8 bases; nucleotides not matched to a gene: 11. This CDR3 has 14 residues. CDR3 amino acids: CASSANSRDRGYTF. In DNA, the CDR3 is TGTGCCAGCAGCGCTAACAGCCGGGACAGAGGCTACACCTTC.

A single count supports this clone. The chain joins TRBV5-1 to TRBJ1-3; D remains ambiguous. The CDR3 loop spans 13 amino acids. CDR1 is SGHRS, CDR2 YFSETQ, per germline. Trimming shortened V by 4 bases and J by 4 bases, and 9 bases separated the two germline ends. The CDR3 spells CASSPLLGNTIYF. The CDR3 DNA is TGCGCCAGCAGCCCCCTCTTAGGAAACACCATATATTTT.

The V and J genes are TRBV18 and TRBJ2-5; D not certain. Looked up from germline, CDR1 is KGHSH and CDR2 is LQKENI. V lost 2 bases, J lost 1 base, and 11 bases lay in between. The CDR3 totals 15 residues. The CDR3 reads CASSPITRSQETQYF. The CDR3 DNA sequence: TGTGCCAGCTCACCAATAACGAGGTCCCAAGAGACCCAGTACTTC.

This clone is a singleton in its sample. CDR3 residues: CASSPIAPRAGRTDTQYF. The CDR3, as DNA: TGTGCCAGCTCACCTATAGCCCCCAGGGCAGGGCGCACAGATACGCAGTATTTT. The chain recombines TRBV18 with TRBJ2-3, with TRBD1 as a possible D gene (5 bases). CDR1 is KGHSH, CDR2 LQKENI, per germline. The CDR3 is 18 residues long. V was clipped by 3 bases and J by 1 base, with 20 bases between them.

The chain employs TRBV19 and TRBJ1-1; D might be TRBD1 (6 bases). This CDR3 region has 13 residues. The V end lost 0 bases, the J end lost 4 bases, and 6 bases lay between the germline ends. The germline V gene encodes CDR1 LNHDA and CDR2 SQIVND (reference sequence). The CDR3: CASSIDRGTEAFF. The CDR3 DNA reads as TGTGCCAGTAGTATAGACAGGGGCACTGAAGCTTTCTTT.

A single count supports this clone. The rearrangement joins TRBV4-1 to TRBJ2-6; possible D gene TRBD1, 5 bases. V shed 1 base and J shed 2 bases, with 12 bases lying between them. The CDR3 extends over 17 amino acids. CDR1 and CDR2 (germline): MGHRA, YSYEKL. The CDR3 region has the DNA TGCGCCAGCAGCCAAGTCTATCAGGGAACTGGGGCCAACGTCCTGACTTTC. Protein product: CASSQVYQGTGANVLTF.

The V gene is TRBV6-1, the J gene TRBJ2-2, with 7 bases identical to TRBD2. The CDR3 spans 14 residues. Trimming took 10 bases from V and 2 from J; bases not matched to a gene: 7. The germline CDR1 and CDR2 sequences are MNHNS and SASEGT. This CDR3 reads CAIGRTTNTGELFF. CDR3 coding DNA: TGTGCCATCGGGAGGACTACAAACACCGGGGAGCTGTTTTTT.

The chain is built from TRBV12-5 and TRBJ2-6, with 7 positions matching TRBD1. Germline V gene sequence: CDR1 LGHNT, CDR2 FRNRAP. The CDR3 covers 18 residues. V lost 2 bases and J lost 1; bases outside the gene matches: 8. The CDR3: CASGLTGTASSGANVLTF. CDR3 coding DNA: TGTGCTAGTGGTTTGACCGGGACAGCCTCTTCTGGGGCCAACGTCCTGACTTTC.

The V call is TRBV5-1, the J call TRBJ1-4, with D tentatively TRBD1 (5 bases). The CDR3 covers 15 residues. Trimming cost V 4 bases and J 4 bases, with 14 bases left between them. Germline assignment: CDR1 SGHRS and CDR2 YFSETQ. CDR3 loop: CASSPLGGSNEKLFF. The CDR3 DNA reads TGCGCCAGCAGCCCTTTGGGGGGTAGTAATGAAAAACTGTTTTTT.

This chain uses TRBV5-6 with TRBJ2-1; TRBD2 matches 8 bases. The V gene end was trimmed by 1 base and the J gene end by 7 bases; junction bases not matched to a gene: 1. Germline-derived CDR1 and CDR2 are SGHDT and YYEEEE. This CDR3 has 13 amino acids. CDR3 region: CASSLTSGNEQFF. The DNA for the CDR3 is TGTGCCAGCAGCTTGACTAGCGGTAATGAGCAGTTCTTC.

V gene TRBV10-1 combines with J gene TRBJ2-2, with 7 bases lining up with TRBD1. With V trimmed by 9 bases and J by 1 base, 5 bases remained unmatched. This CDR3 region has 14 residues. Germline V gene lookup returns CDR1 WNHNN and CDR2 SYGVQD (reference sequence). Here the CDR3 reads CARARTGNTGELFF. Here the CDR3 DNA reads TGCGCCAGAGCCCGGACAGGGAACACCGGGGAGCTGTTTTTT.

The chain has TRBV7-3 and TRBJ2-6; TRBD2 is a possible D gene (5 bases). The germline CDR1 and CDR2 sequences are SGHTA and FQGTGA. Trimming stripped 5 bases from V and 2 bases from J, with 10 bases between. The CDR3 length is 15 residues. The CDR3 reads CASSTGIPGANVLTF. The CDR3, as DNA: TGTGCCAGCAGCACGGGGATTCCTGGGGCCAACGTCCTGACTTTC. Full variable domain (outside the CDR3, taken from reference TRBV7-3 and TRBJ2-6): GAGVSQTPSNKVTEKGKYVELRCDPISGHTALYWYRQSLGQGPEFLIYFQGTGAADDSGLPNDRFFAVRPEGSVSTLKIQRTERGDSAVYLCASSTGIPGANVLTFGAGSRLTVL.